Listed below are T cell receptor beta chains from one sample, sequenced in a study of T cells after yellow fever vaccination. TCRdb reprocessed the 5' RACE reads with MiXCR, giving one entry per CDR3 protein. The repertoire has approximately 150,000 distinct CDR3 sequences, 7.7% of them found once; the top ten carry less than 0.85%. The specimen was CD4+ T cells sorted from PBMCs, collected 5 days after the yellow fever booster vaccination. The source is a man aged 30-40 years who received the YFV17D yellow fever vaccine. CDR3s include the opening cysteine and the closing phenylalanine or tryptophan.

cdr3_aa: CASRIGAGEQYF
v_call: TRBV6-2/TRBV6-3

cdr3_aa: CSVPPPGQGQETQYF
v_call: TRBV29-1

cdr3_aa: CSVDSERAMNEQFF
v_call: TRBV29-1

cdr3_aa: CASSQAGTSGRNYEQYF
v_call: TRBV4-2

cdr3_aa: CASSQGQPLKNIQYF
v_call: TRBV14

cdr3_aa: CASSIRDRGYNEQFF
v_call: TRBV7-6

cdr3_aa: CASSRESVVEQYF
v_call: TRBV21-1

cdr3_aa: CASSQVPGYNEQFF
v_call: TRBV14

cdr3_aa: CASTLWVDGNTIYF
v_call: TRBV12-3/TRBV12-4

cdr3_aa: CASSPGTSEYNEQFF
v_call: TRBV5-6

cdr3_aa: CASSSGEGYEQYF
v_call: TRBV7-9

cdr3_aa: CSARDQIESGQTLHF
v_call: TRBV20-1

cdr3_aa: CASSAPRDGSYEQYF
v_call: TRBV2

cdr3_aa: CASSLGHGNRETQYF
v_call: TRBV5-1

cdr3_aa: CASSLGTSSTEAFF
v_call: TRBV5-6

cdr3_aa: CASSPRGNNEKLFF
v_call: TRBV18

cdr3_aa: CASSRDLSYNEQFF
v_call: TRBV14

cdr3_aa: CASSPSGRGQETQYF
v_call: TRBV12-3/TRBV12-4

cdr3_aa: CASSPGLAVTYEQYF
v_call: TRBV7-9

cdr3_aa: CASSPATQRGSSYEQYF
v_call: TRBV5-1

cdr3_aa: CASSHRDPGELFF
v_call: TRBV5-1

cdr3_aa: CASSLSPPGAITDTQYF
v_call: TRBV7-2

cdr3_aa: CASSETFTSGSLNEQFF
v_call: TRBV7-2

cdr3_aa: CASSPGHRLGKLFF
v_call: TRBV18

cdr3_aa: CSARALAGTDTQYF
v_call: TRBV20-1

cdr3_aa: CSAHRGLTSTTYNEQFF
v_call: TRBV20-1

cdr3_aa: CASSPGQGSWYGYTF
v_call: TRBV7-6

cdr3_aa: CSVVGHSETQYF
v_call: TRBV29-1

cdr3_aa: CSAKDSVTDTQYF
v_call: TRBV20-1

cdr3_aa: CSALHASSYNSPLHF
v_call: TRBV20-1

cdr3_aa: CSVGQRETQYF
v_call: TRBV29-1

cdr3_aa: CASSRTGGSEQPQHF
v_call: TRBV7-9

cdr3_aa: CASSPRTGGVYEQYF
v_call: TRBV25-1

cdr3_aa: CASFSGGGRNTGELFF
v_call: TRBV6-2/TRBV6-3

cdr3_aa: CSTRDIYGYTF
v_call: TRBV29-1

cdr3_aa: CATRRNTEAFF
v_call: TRBV7-9

cdr3_aa: CASLLMAGAEETQYF
v_call: TRBV6-5

cdr3_aa: CASSIEFAGSHEQYF
v_call: TRBV11-2

cdr3_aa: CASSQAGQGTEAFF
v_call: TRBV3-1

cdr3_aa: CASTLGDTQYF
v_call: TRBV18

cdr3_aa: CASSFRPGQETQYF
v_call: TRBV7-2

cdr3_aa: CASARGSGHYGYTF
v_call: TRBV12-3/TRBV12-4

cdr3_aa: CSARAPLAEPPDTQYF
v_call: TRBV20-1

cdr3_aa: CSVSGTSGYEQYF
v_call: TRBV29-1

cdr3_aa: CAASTATNEKLFF
v_call: TRBV10-3